This T cell receptor (beta chain) was sequenced in a study of a mutant IDH1 vaccine in newly diagnosed glioma. The CDR3 covers 14 residues. Trimming took off 2 bases at V and 4 bases at J, with 9 bases between the two ends. In germline, CDR1 is MGHRA, CDR2 YSYEKL. TCRdb's copy holds only in-frame clones and misses some; the assay was immunoSEQ multiplex PCR. The data show 60,000 or so clones, less than 90% seen once. Time point defined: week 35, safety follow-up. All doses held 300 ug of mutant IDH1 20-mer peptide, with topical imiquimod. Donors' newly diagnosed IDH1-mutant WHO grade 3 or 4 astrocytomas lacked nuclear ATRX. Only one count was recorded for this clone. Its antigen is unknown.

J is TRBJ1-5 and V is TRBV4-1; weak D call: TRBD1 (5 bases). This TCR came from a man younger than 45 with glioma. The sequencing here drew on PBMCs, taken from a glioma patient whose treatment included an IDH1 peptide vaccine. This CDR3 is CASSQRWGNQPQHF. In nucleotides, the CDR3 is TGCGCCAGCAGCCAAAGATGGGGGAATCAGCCCCAGCATTTT.